This T cell receptor (beta chain) is from a study of graft-versus-host responses after intestinal transplantation. Turning to the study itself: Transplants were multivisceral, liver-intestinal, or isolated intestinal.

The V and J ends lost 1 base and 3 bases respectively, with 7 bases between them. The germline V gene has CDR1 SEHNR and CDR2 FQNEAQ (reference sequence). The CDR3 has 14 amino acids. General observations from the study: The marrow of recipients harbored GvH clones, and ileum or blood showed some of them first.

The repertoire was sequenced with immunoSEQ multiplex PCR; TCRdb's copy has only in-frame clones and lacks some. The sample lists approximately 120,000 clones, 90% to 95% occurring once. As to this clone: The target antigen is unknown.

The origin of this receptor is a human donor who received an intestinal transplant. The chain joins TRBV7-9 to TRBJ2-1, with D perhaps assigned TRBD1 or TRBD2 (5 bases each). Specimen: unstimulated CD4+ T cells sorted from spleen or lymph node cells, collected before intestinal transplant. The CDR3 here is CASSLVGDYNEQFF. CDR3 DNA sequence: TGTGCCAGCAGCTTAGTGGGGGACTACAATGAGCAGTTCTTC. Combining the CDR3 with reference TRBV7-9 and TRBJ2-1 gives the whole variable domain DTGVSQNPRHKITKRGQNVTFRCDPISEHNRLYWYRQTLGQGPEFLTYFQNEAQLEKSRLLSDRFSAERPKGSFSTLEIQRTEQGDSAMYLCASSLVGDYNEQFFGPGTRLTVL.